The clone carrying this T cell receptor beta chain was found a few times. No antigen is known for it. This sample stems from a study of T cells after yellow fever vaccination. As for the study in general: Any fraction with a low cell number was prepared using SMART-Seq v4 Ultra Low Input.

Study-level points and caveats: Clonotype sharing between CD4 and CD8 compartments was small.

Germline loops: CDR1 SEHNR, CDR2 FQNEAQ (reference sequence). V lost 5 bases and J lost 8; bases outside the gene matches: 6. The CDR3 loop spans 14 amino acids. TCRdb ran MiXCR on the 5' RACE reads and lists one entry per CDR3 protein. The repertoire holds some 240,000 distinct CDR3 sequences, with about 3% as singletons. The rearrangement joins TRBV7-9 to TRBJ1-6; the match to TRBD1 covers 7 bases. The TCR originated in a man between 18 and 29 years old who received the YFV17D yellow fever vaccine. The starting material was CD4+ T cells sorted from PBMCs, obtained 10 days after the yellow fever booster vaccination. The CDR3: CASSHLTGDSPLHF. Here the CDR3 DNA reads TGTGCCAGCAGCCACCTAACAGGGGATTCACCCCTCCACTTT.